The 13 T cell receptor beta chains reported below all come from one sample, sequenced in a study of T cell repertoires in cytomegalovirus infection. One entry per CDR3 protein results from TCRdb running MiXCR on the reads. The sample includes 300,000 or so distinct CDR3 sequences, roughly 26% of them seen just once. The sequenced material came from PBMCs. These receptors all stem from a human donor in good health (CMV status not recorded). Some clones in this sample may be carry-over from other donors' samples.

The chain is built from TRBV29-1 and TRBJ2-1, with D perhaps matching TRBD1 (5 bases). Per the germline V gene, CDR1 is SQVTM and CDR2 is ANQGSEA. The CDR3 extends over 13 amino acids. Trimming removed 4 bases from V and 6 bases from J, with 13 bases in between. This chain's CDR3 is CSVGNGRANEQFF. In DNA form, the CDR3 reads TGCAGCGTTGGCAACGGCAGGGCCAATGAGCAGTTCTTC.

This clonotype was picked up a small number of times. The gene calls are TRBV10-3 and TRBJ1-2; TRBD1 aligns across 10 bases. The germline CDR1 and CDR2 sequences are ENHRY and SYGVKD. V lost 11 bases and J lost 7; bases outside the gene matches: 10. The CDR3 length is 13 residues. CDR3 loop: CAVNRDRGFGYTF. The CDR3 bases are TGTGCCGTTAACCGGGACAGGGGTTTTGGCTACACCTTC.

This chain links TRBV28 with TRBJ2-7, with TRBD1 identical over 8 bases. Losses at the gene ends were 5 bases for V and 4 bases for J; bases not matched to a gene: 4. This CDR3 region has 13 residues. Germline CDR1 is MDHEN and CDR2 is SYDVKM. In DNA form, the CDR3 reads TGTGCCAGCAGTCAGGGGGCGCGGTACGAGCAGTACTTC. It is translated as CASSQGARYEQYF.

This clonotype was detected only a few times. The chain combines TRBV6-1 with TRBJ2-6, with D perhaps TRBD1 (5 bases). V lost 7 bases to trimming and J lost 0 bases, with 19 bases between them. Germline assignment: CDR1 MNHNS and CDR2 SASEGT. The CDR3 spans 18 residues. The CDR3 is CASTPRGRTYSGANVLTF. CDR3 nucleotide sequence: TGTGCCAGCACCCCAAGGGGCAGGACCTACTCTGGGGCCAACGTCCTGACTTTC.

Notes on this clonotype: A much larger clone differs from this one at a single base, so this may be a read error. The chain links TRBV28 to TRBJ2-1; 8 bases line up with TRBD1. Germline-derived CDR1 and CDR2 are MDHEN and SYDVKM. The CDR3 contains 13 residues. CDR3 region: CVSIRTGLNEQFF. The CDR3 nucleotides read TGTGTCAGCATCCGGACAGGGTTGAATGAGCAGTTCTTC. The entire variable domain, with the rest obtained from reference TRBV28 and TRBJ2-1, is as follows: DVKVTQSSRYLVKRTGEKVFLECVQDMDHENMFWYRQDPGLGLRLIYFSYDVKMKEKGDIPEGYSVSREKKERFSLILESASTNQTSMYLCVSIRTGLNEQFFGPGTRLTVL.

The chain uses TRBV7-2 and TRBJ2-3, with TRBD1 as a possible D gene (6 bases). Per germline, CDR1 SGHTA and CDR2 FQGNSA. The V end was cut by 2 bases, the J end by 4 bases, with 13 bases between. CDR3 length equals 15 residues. The DNA of the CDR3 is TGTGCCAGCAGCTTAATGGGCAGGGGTTCAGATACGCAGTATTTT. Translating gives CASSLMGRGSDTQYF.

The V call is TRBV28, the J call TRBJ2-7; either TRBD1 or TRBD2 may fit D (5 bases each). The CDR3 consists of 14 residues. V was cut by 6 bases and J by 3 bases, with 15 bases left in between. Germline CDR1 reads MDHEN; CDR2 reads SYDVKM. CDR3 coding DNA: TGTGCCAGCAGGACCGGGACGCGGATCTACGAGCAGTACTTC. Translated, it gives CASRTGTRIYEQYF.

This clonotype was seen repeatedly, ten times or more. The chain employs TRBV7-9 and TRBJ2-7; 9 bases match TRBD1. This CDR3 contains 15 residues. In germline, CDR1 is SEHNR, CDR2 FQNEAQ (reference sequence). J was trimmed by 5 bases and V by 5 bases; bases with no gene match: 10. The CDR3 DNA reads as TGTGCCAGCAGCCGGGGACAGGGTGATGTGAACGAGCAGTACTTC. It encodes CASSRGQGDVNEQYF.

This sequence joins TRBV29-1 and TRBJ1-1; possibly TRBD1 for D (6 bases). V lost 1 base and J lost 5, with 11 bases in between. This CDR3 comprises 13 residues. The germline V gene encodes CDR1 SQVTM and CDR2 ANQGSEA. The DNA for the CDR3 is TGCAGCGTTGAAGCAGGGGCGGTGACTGAAGCTTTCTTT. Its protein product is CSVEAGAVTEAFF.

This clonotype was counted between two and nine times. The genes are TRBV2 and TRBJ1-1; 10 bases map to TRBD1. This CDR3 region has 15 residues. V dropped 6 bases and J dropped 2; count of bases not matched to a gene: 6. CDR1 and CDR2 from the germline V gene are SNHLY and FYNNEI. For the CDR3, the DNA is TGTGCCAGCAGAAAGGGACAGGGGTATAACACTGAAGCTTTCTTT. Amino acids: CASRKGQGYNTEAFF. Supplemented by reference TRBV2 and TRBJ1-1, the full variable domain reads EPEVTQTPSHQVTQMGQEVILRCVPISNHLYFYWYRQILGQKVEFLVSFYNNEISEKSEIFDDQFSVERPDGSNFTLKIRSTKLEDSAMYFCASRKGQGYNTEAFFGQGTRLTVV.

This chain links TRBV29-1 with TRBJ2-2; perhaps TRBD1 as D (5 bases). V lost 2 bases, J lost 3 bases, and 7 bases lay in between. From germline, CDR1 is SQVTM and CDR2 ANQGSEA. The CDR3 is 13 amino acids. DNA for the CDR3: TGCAGCGTTGAAAGGGGTCACACCGGGGAGCTGTTTTTT. Amino acid sequence: CSVERGHTGELFF.

The rearrangement uses TRBV24-1 and TRBJ1-2, with D possibly being TRBD1 (6 bases). This CDR3 spans 13 amino acids. Between the trimmed V and J ends, which lost 7 bases and 7 bases, there was a span of 15 bases. Germline-derived CDR1 and CDR2 are KGHDR and SFDVKD. The CDR3 nucleotides read TGTGCCACCAGGGGACATGCGGTTTCTGGCTACACCTTC. Translating it yields CATRGHAVSGYTF.

Concerning this clonotype itself: Relative to the germline gene, one junction end is altered; a read error may explain this. This chain connects TRBV7-3 to TRBJ2-7; D remains unclear. Germline V CDR1 and CDR2: SGHTA, FQGTGA. The CDR3 extends over 13 amino acids. The CDR3 spells CASSLTGSCEQYF. CDR3 coding DNA: TGTGCCAGCAGCTTGACTGGCTCCTGCGAGCAGTACTTC.